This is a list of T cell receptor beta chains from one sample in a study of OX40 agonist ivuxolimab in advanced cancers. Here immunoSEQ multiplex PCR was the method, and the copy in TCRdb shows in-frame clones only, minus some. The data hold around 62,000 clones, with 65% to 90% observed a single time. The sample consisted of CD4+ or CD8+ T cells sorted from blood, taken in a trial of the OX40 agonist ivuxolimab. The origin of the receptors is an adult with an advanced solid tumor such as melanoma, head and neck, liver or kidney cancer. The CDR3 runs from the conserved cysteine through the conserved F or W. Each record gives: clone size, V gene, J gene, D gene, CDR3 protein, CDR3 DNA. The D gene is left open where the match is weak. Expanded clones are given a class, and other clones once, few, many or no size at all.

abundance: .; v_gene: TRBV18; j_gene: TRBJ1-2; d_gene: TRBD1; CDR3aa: CASSPQGTGLNFNYGYTF; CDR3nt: TGTGCCAGCTCACCCCAAGGGACAGGGCTCAATTTTAACTATGGCTACACCTTC
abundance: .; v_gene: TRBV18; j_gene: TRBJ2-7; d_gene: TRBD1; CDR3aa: CASSPRGGQGSYEQYF; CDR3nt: TGTGCCAGCTCACCACGGGGGGGACAGGGCTCCTACGAGCAGTACTTC
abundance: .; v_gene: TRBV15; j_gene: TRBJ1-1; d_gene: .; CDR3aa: CATSSLTGSWTQAFF; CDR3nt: TGTGCCACCAGCAGCCTAACAGGGAGCTGGACTCAAGCTTTCTTT
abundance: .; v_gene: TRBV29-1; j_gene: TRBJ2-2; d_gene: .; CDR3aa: CSVGGGDANTGELFF; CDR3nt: TGCAGCGTTGGGGGCGGGGATGCGAACACCGGGGAGCTGTTTTTT
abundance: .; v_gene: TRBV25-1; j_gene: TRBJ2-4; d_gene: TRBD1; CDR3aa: CASSPNIGDREAKNIQYF; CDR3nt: TGTGCCAGCAGTCCGAATATCGGGGACAGGGAAGCCAAAAACATTCAGTACTTC
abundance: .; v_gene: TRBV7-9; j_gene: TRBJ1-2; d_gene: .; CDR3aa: CASNRIENDGYTF; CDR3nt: TGTGCCAGCAACCGTATCGAAAACGATGGCTACACCTTC
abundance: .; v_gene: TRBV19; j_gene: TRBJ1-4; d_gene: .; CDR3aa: CASSIGVESEKLFF; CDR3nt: TGTGCCAGTAGTATAGGTGTTGAGTCTGAAAAACTGTTTTTT
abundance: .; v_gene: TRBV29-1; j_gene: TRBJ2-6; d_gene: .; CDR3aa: CSVEGAGDGANVLTF; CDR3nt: TGCAGCGTTGAAGGCGCAGGGGATGGGGCCAACGTCCTGACTTTC
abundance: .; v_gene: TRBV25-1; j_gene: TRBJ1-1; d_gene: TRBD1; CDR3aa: CASSETGGTEAFF; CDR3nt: TGTGCCAGCAGTGAAACAGGGGGCACTGAAGCTTTCTTT
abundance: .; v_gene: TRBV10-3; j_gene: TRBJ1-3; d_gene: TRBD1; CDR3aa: CAISRDSEYSGNTIYF; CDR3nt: TGTGCCATCAGCCGGGACAGTGAATACTCTGGAAACACCATATATTTT
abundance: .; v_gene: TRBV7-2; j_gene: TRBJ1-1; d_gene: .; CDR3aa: CASSLTGIKAFF; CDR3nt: TGTGCCAGCAGCTTAACGGGGATAAAAGCTTTCTTT
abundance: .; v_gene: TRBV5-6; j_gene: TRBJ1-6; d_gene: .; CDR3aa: CASSFLGSPLHF; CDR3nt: TGTGCCAGCAGCTTTCTAGGGTCACCCCTCCACTTT
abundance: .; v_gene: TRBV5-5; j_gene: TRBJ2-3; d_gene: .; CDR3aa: CASSLNSPTDTQYF; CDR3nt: TGTGCCAGCAGCTTGAACAGCCCCACAGATACGCAGTATTTT
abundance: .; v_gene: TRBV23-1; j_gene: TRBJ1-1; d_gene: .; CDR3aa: CASSQSGSSTEAFF; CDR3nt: TGCGCCAGCAGTCAATCGGGCTCGTCCACTGAAGCTTTCTTT
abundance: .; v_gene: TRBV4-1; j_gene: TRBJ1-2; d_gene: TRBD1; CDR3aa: CASSQEGGRGLGNYGYTF; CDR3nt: TGCGCCAGCAGCCAAGAAGGAGGCAGGGGGCTGGGTAACTATGGCTACACCTTC
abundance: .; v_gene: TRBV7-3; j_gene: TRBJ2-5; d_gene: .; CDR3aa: CASSLGGGGRQETQYF; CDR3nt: TGTGCCAGCAGCTTAGGGGGCGGGGGTCGCCAAGAGACCCAGTACTTC
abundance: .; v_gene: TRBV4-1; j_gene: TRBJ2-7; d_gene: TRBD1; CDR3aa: CASSQPGQGLYEQYF; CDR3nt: TGCGCCAGCAGCCAGCCGGGACAGGGGCTTTACGAGCAGTACTTC
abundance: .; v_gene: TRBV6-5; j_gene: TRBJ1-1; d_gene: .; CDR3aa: CASGRGALNTEAFF; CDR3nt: TGTGCCAGCGGCAGGGGTGCCCTGAACACTGAAGCTTTCTTT
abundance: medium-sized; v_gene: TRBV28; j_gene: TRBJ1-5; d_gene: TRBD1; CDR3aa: CASSSGGTQPQHF; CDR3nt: TGTGCCAGCAGTTCAGGGGGCACTCAGCCCCAGCATTTT
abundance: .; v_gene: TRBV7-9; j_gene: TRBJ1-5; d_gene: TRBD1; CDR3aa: CASSPSRGTGDQPQHF; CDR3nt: TGTGCCAGCAGCCCAAGCAGGGGGACAGGGGATCAGCCCCAGCATTTT
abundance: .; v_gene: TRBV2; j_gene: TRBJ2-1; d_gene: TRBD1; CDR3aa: CASRARDRDEQFF; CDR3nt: TGTGCCAGCAGGGCTCGGGACAGGGACGAGCAGTTCTTC
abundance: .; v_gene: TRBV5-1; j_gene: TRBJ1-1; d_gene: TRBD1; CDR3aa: CASSPMTGPTEAFF; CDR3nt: TGCGCCAGCAGCCCCATGACAGGGCCCACTGAAGCTTTCTTT
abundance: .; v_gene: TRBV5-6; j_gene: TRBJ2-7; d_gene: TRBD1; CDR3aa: CASSLPGQGSEQYF; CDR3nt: TGTGCCAGCAGCTTGCCGGGACAGGGGAGCGAGCAGTACTTC
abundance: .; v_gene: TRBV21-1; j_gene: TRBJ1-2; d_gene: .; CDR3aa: CASRRTGPVDRTGLLRYGYTF; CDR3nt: TGTGCCAGCAGGAGGACCGGCCCGGTCGATCGAACAGGGCTGTTAAGGTATGGCTACACCTTC